Described below is a single TCR beta chain sequence and its context. The source of the sample is a study of technical replicates of blood from four donors. This table comes from immunoSEQ multiplex PCR, and its TCRdb copy is limited to in-frame clones, with some not included. The data hold tens of thousands of clones, with around 94% observed a single time. The TCR comes from a human donor in good health. The sequenced material came from T cells isolated from PBMCs.

This CDR3 is CASSEVGQYYEQYF. In DNA form, the CDR3 reads TGTGCCAGCAGTGAAGTGGGGCAATACTACGAGCAGTACTTC. The chain is built from TRBV6-1 and TRBJ2-7; a weak D match, TRBD1 (5 bases). CDR1 and CDR2 (germline): MNHNS, SASEGT. This CDR3 has 14 amino acids. The germline V and J ends were trimmed by 1 base and 3 bases, with 10 bases remaining between them.